The 25 T cell receptor beta chains below were found in one sample sequenced in a study of CD8 T cells in ankylosing spondylitis. MiXCR, run by TCRdb on the 5' RACE reads, gives a single entry per CDR3 protein. The sample yields about 140,000 distinct CDR3 sequences, roughly 8% seen once. Sequenced input: synovial fluid, either unsorted or a sorted T cell fraction (not recorded which). The receptor source for this set is a male donor with ankylosing spondylitis.

CDR3 sequence: CASSLSLGVGYEQYF. In DNA, the CDR3 is TGTGCCAGCAGTTTATCGTTAGGGGTTGGCTACGAGCAGTACTTC. The chain combines TRBV28 with TRBJ2-7; possible D gene TRBD1, 5 bases. The CDR3 length is 15 residues. Germline-derived CDR1 and CDR2 are MDHEN and SYDVKM. The germline V and J ends were trimmed by 1 base and 3 bases, with 13 bases remaining between them.

The sample holds many counts of this clonotype. The V gene is TRBV28, the J gene TRBJ2-4, with 9 bases aligning to TRBD2. The V and J ends lost 5 bases and 8 bases, in that order; junction bases with no gene match: 7. Germline CDR1 MDHEN, CDR2 SYDVKM. The CDR3 extends over 14 amino acids. The CDR3 here is CASSPPGLADIQYF. CDR3 nucleotide sequence: TGTGCCAGCAGTCCTCCGGGACTAGCCGACATTCAGTACTTC.

This clonotype was found many times. The CDR3 sequence: CSAPEFGYGYTF. The CDR3 region has the DNA TGCAGTGCCCCCGAATTCGGCTATGGCTACACCTTC. The chain recombines TRBV20-1 with TRBJ1-2; D is undetermined. The CDR3 is 12 amino acids. With 6 bases removed from V and 4 bases from J, the gap between germline ends came to 12 bases. CDR1 is DFQATT and CDR2 is SNEGSKA in the germline V gene (reference sequence).

This clonotype was observed many times. V and J are TRBV6-6 and TRBJ2-5; TRBD2 is a possible D gene (5 bases). The CDR3 length is 13 residues. V lost 7 bases and J 5 bases, leaving 14 bases between the germline ends. The germline V gene has CDR1 MNHNY and CDR2 SVGAGI (reference sequence). The CDR3 is CASIRDTRETQYF. CDR3 nucleotide sequence: TGTGCCAGCATCCGGGATACAAGGGAGACCCAGTACTTC.

There are many counts of this clonotype. The chain uses TRBV20-1 and TRBJ1-2; the D is unclear. Germline CDR1 reads DFQATT; CDR2 reads SNEGSKA (reference sequence). Trimming stripped 6 bases from V and 0 bases from J, with 8 bases between. CDR3 length equals 12 residues. The CDR3 here is CSANLANYGYTF. The CDR3 DNA sequence: TGCAGTGCGAATTTAGCTAACTATGGCTACACCTTC.

CDR3 DNA sequence: TGTGCCAGCAGCCAAGGGACAGGTGGGGATGACACTGAAGCTTTCTTT. This codes for CASSQGTGGDDTEAFF. The chain combines TRBV4-2 with TRBJ1-1; TRBD1 matches 7 bases. The CDR3 covers 16 residues. From germline, CDR1 is LGHNA and CDR2 YNFKEQ. Trimming removed 1 base from V and 3 bases from J; junction bases left unmatched: 8.

In its sample, this clonotype was seen many times. This chain joins TRBV29-1 and TRBJ2-1; the match to TRBD2 covers 13 bases. The J segment lost 8 bases and the V segment lost 3 bases, leaving 7 bases of the junction unmatched. The CDR3 sequence is 15 residues long. Germline V gene data show CDR1 as SQVTM and CDR2 as ANQGSEA. The CDR3 DNA is TGCAGCGTTGAGGGAACTAGCGGGAGGGTCGATGAGCAGTTCTTC. Translation: CSVEGTSGRVDEQFF.

This clonotype was detected many times. V usage is TRBV15 and J usage is TRBJ1-1; 9 bases line up with TRBD1. This CDR3 has 15 amino acids. Germline values: CDR1 LNHNV, CDR2 YYDKDF (reference sequence). With V trimmed by 0 bases and J by 10 bases, 9 bases remained unmatched. The CDR3 region is CATSRELGQGKRAFF. The CDR3 DNA reads TGTGCCACCAGCAGAGAATTAGGACAGGGGAAACGAGCTTTCTTT.

A few counts support this clonotype. The chain employs TRBV12-3 or TRBV12-4 and TRBJ2-1; 9 nucleotides line up with TRBD2. The CDR3 spans 13 residues. Trimming cost V 7 bases and J 10 bases; bases outside gene matches: 8. CDR3 in amino acids: CASTPSREGEQFF. The CDR3 nucleotides read TGTGCCAGCACCCCCTCGCGGGAGGGGGAGCAGTTCTTC.

The sample holds many counts of this clonotype. CDR3 nucleotides: TGCGCCAGCAGTCCGGTGGGTCAGCCCCAGCATTTT. Translation: CASSPVGQPQHF. This chain joins TRBV10-2 and TRBJ1-5; D remains ambiguous. Trimming took off 5 bases at V and 6 bases at J, with 8 bases between the two ends. Germline V lookup: CDR1 WSHSY, CDR2 SAAADI. The CDR3 is 12 amino acids.

This clonotype was observed a few times. V and J are TRBV7-2 and TRBJ2-2, with 7 bases aligning to TRBD1. The ends lost 5 bases at V and 8 bases at J; junction bases unmatched: 11. Germline loops: CDR1 SGHTA, CDR2 FQGNSA. There are 15 residues in the CDR3. The CDR3: CASSRGQSSLGELFF. DNA for the CDR3: TGTGCCAGCAGCCGGGGACAGTCATCCTTGGGGGAGCTGTTTTTT.

The chain employs TRBV7-9 and TRBJ2-5; 8 bases are a match to TRBD1. The CDR3 sequence is 17 residues long. Germline CDR1 reads SEHNR; CDR2 reads FQNEAQ (reference sequence). The trim removed 4 bases at V and 0 bases at J, leaving 10 bases unmatched. The CDR3 spells CASSSLGQGPYQETQYF. For the CDR3, the DNA is TGTGCCAGCAGCTCACTTGGACAGGGCCCGTACCAAGAGACCCAGTACTTC.

In this sample, this clonotype turned up a few times. The V call is TRBV28, the J call TRBJ1-2; D is ambiguous. In germline, CDR1 is MDHEN, CDR2 SYDVKM. V was clipped by 5 bases and J by 8 bases, with 6 bases between them. The CDR3 is made up of 10 amino acids. CDR3 nucleotide sequence: TGTGCCAGCAGTAACCTCGGCTACACCTTC. This codes for CASSNLGYTF.

This clonotype has more than one count but fewer than ten. The chain couples TRBV10-3 to TRBJ2-3; D gene uncertain. The germline V and J ends were trimmed by 3 bases and 5 bases, with 6 bases remaining between them. Germline-derived CDR1 and CDR2 are ENHRY and SYGVKD. This CDR3 region has 12 residues. CDR3 nucleotides: TGTGCCATCAGTGAATTCCAAGATACGCAGTATTTT. Translating gives CAISEFQDTQYF.

This clonotype was observed many times. The chain joins TRBV29-1 to TRBJ1-1, with D possibly being TRBD1 (6 bases). CDR1 and CDR2 (germline): SQVTM, ANQGSEA. This CDR3 contains 13 residues. Between the trimmed V and J ends, which lost 7 bases and 2 bases, there was a span of 14 bases. CDR3 in amino acids: CSAAQGTNTEAFF. CDR3 bases: TGCAGCGCCGCCCAAGGGACAAACACTGAAGCTTTCTTT.

The CDR3 DNA follows: TGCGCCAGCAGCTCGGACGGGGGCACCGGGGCCAACGTCCTGACTTTC. Encoded protein: CASSSDGGTGANVLTF. The chain joins TRBV5-1 to TRBJ2-6; the D call may be TRBD1 or TRBD2 (6 bases each). The CDR3 covers 16 residues. V lost 3 bases, J lost 4 bases, and 14 bases lay in between. Germline assignment: CDR1 SGHRS and CDR2 YFSETQ. Together with reference TRBV5-1 and TRBJ2-6, the CDR3 gives the full variable domain: KAGVTQTPRYLIKTRGQQVTLSCSPISGHRSVSWYQQTPGQGLQFLFEYFSETQRNKGNFPGRFSGRQFSNSRSEMNVSTLELGDSALYLCASSSDGGTGANVLTFGAGSRLTVL.

This clonotype appeared a few times. V usage is TRBV6-5 and J usage is TRBJ2-1; tentative D call: TRBD2 (5 bases). The CDR3 runs to 19 residues. V gave up 4 bases and J gave up 1 base, with 23 bases separating them. Looked up from germline, CDR1 is MNHEY and CDR2 is SVGAGI. CDR3 sequence: CASSSVTTWPSLSYNEQFF. The CDR3 bases are TGTGCCAGCAGTTCCGTGACTACGTGGCCATCTCTTTCCTACAATGAGCAGTTCTTC.

This clonotype was counted many times. The gene calls are TRBV28 and TRBJ2-2, with TRBD2 matching 15 bases. J lost 4 bases, V lost 3 bases, and 6 bases had no gene match. The germline V gene has CDR1 MDHEN and CDR2 SYDVKM. The length of the CDR3 is 18 residues. The DNA of the CDR3 is TGTGCCAGCAGTTTTGGACTAGCGGGAGGGCCGATCACCGGGGAGCTGTTTTTT. It is translated as CASSFGLAGGPITGELFF. The whole variable domain, filled in from reference TRBV28 and TRBJ2-2, reads DVKVTQSSRYLVKRTGEKVFLECVQDMDHENMFWYRQDPGLGLRLIYFSYDVKMKEKGDIPEGYSVSREKKERFSLILESASTNQTSMYLCASSFGLAGGPITGELFFGEGSRLTVL.

This clonotype was counted at least ten times. V is TRBV27 and J is TRBJ1-2; D is unclear. The CDR3 loop spans 13 amino acids. With 2 bases removed from V and 8 bases from J, the gap between germline ends came to 12 bases. Germline V gives CDR1 MNHEY, CDR2 SMNVEV (reference sequence). The CDR3 loop reads CASSLPGGVGYTF. The DNA for the CDR3 is TGTGCCAGCAGTTTACCCGGCGGCGTAGGCTACACCTTC.

This clonotype was counted at least ten times. The gene calls are TRBV4-3 and TRBJ1-2; D is ambiguous. The CDR3 runs 15 residues. CDR1 is LGHNA and CDR2 is YSLEER in the germline V gene. Trimming left V 1 base short and J 1 base short, with 10 bases between. The DNA for the CDR3 is TGCGCCAGCAGCCAAGGCCACAGTAATAACTATGGCTACACCTTC. Amino acid sequence: CASSQGHSNNYGYTF.

This clonotype was detected ten times or more. The rearrangement joins TRBV6-1 to TRBJ2-6; D might be TRBD2 (5 bases). This CDR3 contains 15 residues. The germline V and J ends were trimmed by 3 bases and 3 bases, with 9 bases remaining between them. Germline V lookup: CDR1 MNHNS, CDR2 SASEGT. Here the CDR3 DNA reads TGTGCCAGCAGTGACGAGGGAGATGGGGCCAACGTCCTGACTTTC. Residues: CASSDEGDGANVLTF.

This clonotype appeared a few times. This chain connects TRBV7-2 to TRBJ2-1; 13 bases are shared with TRBD2. This CDR3 is built from 16 residues. Germline V CDR1 and CDR2: SGHTA, FQGNSA. The trim removed 5 bases at V and 8 bases at J, leaving 9 bases unmatched. The CDR3 loop is CASSGGTSGIRDEQFF. CDR3 DNA: TGTGCCAGCAGCGGGGGGACTAGCGGGATTCGGGATGAGCAGTTCTTC. The full variable domain, in which reference TRBV7-2 and TRBJ2-1 provide the parts outside the CDR3, is GAGVSQSPSNKVTEKGKDVELRCDPISGHTALYWYRQSLGQGLEFLIYFQGNSAPDKSGLPSDRFSAERTGGSVSTLTIQRTQQEDSAVYLCASSGGTSGIRDEQFFGPGTRLTVL.

This clonotype was recorded many times. The chain combines TRBV5-5 with TRBJ1-5; D is possibly TRBD1 (6 bases). V was trimmed by 5 bases and J by 5 bases, leaving 14 bases between them. CDR1 SGHKS and CDR2 YYEKEE come from the germline V gene (reference sequence). This CDR3 comprises 14 residues. CDR3 DNA sequence: TGTGCCAGCAGTCGGGAAGGGGGGTATCAGCCCCAGCATTTT. Translation gives CASSREGGYQPQHF.

This clonotype was detected a few times. The V gene is TRBV2, the J gene TRBJ2-7; D may be TRBD1 or TRBD2 (7 bases each). V dropped 3 bases and J dropped 6 bases, with 9 bases sitting between them. Looked up from germline, CDR1 is SNHLY and CDR2 is FYNNEI. The CDR3 consists of 12 residues. The CDR3 region has the DNA TGTGCCAGCAGTGACAGGGGGGGCGAGCAGTACTTC. Its protein product is CASSDRGGEQYF.

The chain is built from TRBV9 and TRBJ2-3, with D possibly matching TRBD2 (6 bases). The V end lost 3 bases, the J end lost 0 bases, and 11 bases lay between the germline ends. Looked up from germline, CDR1 is SGDLS and CDR2 is YYNGEE. This CDR3 is 15 amino acids long. CDR3 coding DNA: TGTGCCAGCAGCGGATGGGGGACTAGCACAGATACGCAGTATTTT. Translated, it gives CASSGWGTSTDTQYF.